These 15 T cell receptor beta chains came from one sample sequenced in a study of blood T cells in healthy people across ages. It was with a sample-barcoded 5' primer and a J-beta primer mix that a second PCR of about 6 to 12 cycles was run. Each CDR3 protein gets one entry after TCRdb re-called the 5' RACE reads with MiXCR. The table records some 1,800,000 distinct CDR3 sequences, approximately 39% of them present only once. The sample was blood. These receptors came from a human donor in good health.

This clonotype has more than one count but fewer than ten. This chain links TRBV20-1 with TRBJ1-2; unclear D gene. Deletions cut 0 bases from V and 4 bases from J, with 12 bases between. In germline, CDR1 is DFQATT, CDR2 SNEGSKA (reference sequence). The CDR3 runs 14 residues. The CDR3 here is CSARDPSLIYGYTF. The CDR3 DNA reads TGCAGTGCTAGAGACCCCTCTCTTATCTATGGCTACACCTTC.

This clonotype was recorded a few times. The chain couples TRBV6-5 to TRBJ2-7; tentative D call: TRBD1 (5 bases). V was trimmed by 6 bases and J by 3 bases, leaving 21 bases between them. The CDR3 covers 16 residues. The V gene's germline CDR1 is MNHEY and CDR2 SVGAGI. CDR3: CASRPTGARDIYEQYF. The DNA for the CDR3 is TGTGCCAGCAGACCCACAGGAGCAAGGGATATCTACGAGCAGTACTTC.

This rearrangement joins TRBV29-1 to TRBJ2-1; 9 bases are shared with TRBD1. The germline V gene has CDR1 SQVTM and CDR2 ANQGSEA. The V gene end was trimmed by 5 bases and the J gene end by 7 bases; junction bases not matched to a gene: 6. The CDR3 has 13 residues. CDR3 region: CSVRTGERNEQFF. The CDR3 coding sequence is TGCAGCGTTCGGACAGGGGAGAGGAATGAGCAGTTCTTC.

The chain employs TRBV20-1 and TRBJ2-4, with D perhaps TRBD1 or TRBD2 (5 bases each). The CDR3 runs to 15 residues. Per germline, CDR1 DFQATT and CDR2 SNEGSKA (reference sequence). V shed 1 base and J shed 8 bases, with 18 bases lying between them. CDR3 in amino acids: CSARARGRTWDIQYF. As DNA, the CDR3 is TGCAGTGCTAGAGCTAGGGGACGGACTTGGGACATTCAGTACTTC.

The chain recombines TRBV7-9 with TRBJ2-2; possible D gene TRBD1, 6 bases. Germline V lookup: CDR1 SEHNR, CDR2 FQNEAQ (reference sequence). This CDR3 region has 17 residues. The V end was cut by 5 bases, the J end by 8 bases, with 24 bases between. For the CDR3, the DNA is TGTGCCAGCAGCCCCCGTATAGGGACACAGGACGTAGGGGAGCTGTTTTTT. This translates into CASSPRIGTQDVGELFF. Based on the CDR3 plus reference TRBV7-9 and TRBJ2-2, the full variable domain is DTGVSQNPRHKITKRGQNVTFRCDPISEHNRLYWYRQTLGQGPEFLTYFQNEAQLEKSRLLSDRFSAERPKGSFSTLEIQRTEQGDSAMYLCASSPRIGTQDVGELFFGEGSRLTVL.

The genes are TRBV7-2 and TRBJ2-7; D may match TRBD1 or TRBD2 (6 bases each). CDR1 is SGHTA, CDR2 FQGNSA, per germline. The CDR3 extends over 17 amino acids. Trimming stripped 0 bases from V and 3 bases from J, with 18 bases between. CDR3 sequence reads: CASSLAGGRGINYEQYF. The CDR3 coding sequence is TGTGCCAGCAGCTTAGCGGGGGGCAGGGGAATAAACTACGAGCAGTACTTC.

This rearrangement joins TRBV20-1 to TRBJ2-2; TRBD1 matches 8 bases. CDR1 DFQATT and CDR2 SNEGSKA come from the germline V gene (reference sequence). The CDR3 runs to 12 residues. After removal of 7 bases from V and 5 bases from J, the junction contained 3 bases not matched to a gene. The CDR3 here is CSGRTGTGELFF. CDR3 nucleotide sequence: TGCAGTGGTCGGACAGGGACCGGGGAGCTGTTTTTT.

The sample holds a few counts of this clonotype. This sequence joins TRBV6-5 and TRBJ2-1, with D unresolved. This CDR3 spans 13 amino acids. The germline V gene has CDR1 MNHEY and CDR2 SVGAGI. V gave up 5 bases and J gave up 6 bases, with 11 bases separating them. The CDR3 nucleotides are TGTGCCAGCAGTATACTTGTGGGCAATGAGCAGTTCTTC. This gives the protein CASSILVGNEQFF.

The sample holds a few counts of this clonotype. The J gene is TRBJ2-7, the V gene TRBV9, with 10 bases matching TRBD2. Germline CDR1 SGDLS, CDR2 YYNGEE. The CDR3 is 16 amino acids. V shed 0 bases and J 0 bases; nucleotides not matched to a gene: 3. CDR3 protein: CASSVASGGTSYEQYF. For the CDR3, the DNA is TGTGCCAGCAGCGTAGCTAGCGGGGGTACCTCCTACGAGCAGTACTTC.

This chain connects TRBV7-2 to TRBJ2-5; 9 bases are shared with TRBD2. This CDR3 is 14 amino acids long. V lost 6 bases, J lost 5 bases, and 7 bases stayed unmatched. CDR1 and CDR2 from the germline V gene are SGHTA and FQGNSA. The CDR3 nucleotides read TGTGCCAGCAGGATGCGGGGGGGCTCGGAGACCCAGTACTTC. This encodes CASRMRGGSETQYF.

The chain employs TRBV15 and TRBJ2-1, with TRBD1 matching over 8 bases. This CDR3 has 16 residues. J gave up 7 bases and V 0 bases, and 8 bases lay outside the gene matches. Germline V gives CDR1 LNHNV, CDR2 YYDKDF (reference sequence). Here the CDR3 reads CATSRDPGQGRNEQFF. CDR3 DNA sequence: TGTGCCACCAGCAGAGATCCTGGACAGGGACGTAATGAGCAGTTCTTC.

This chain links TRBV12-3 or TRBV12-4 with TRBJ2-3; 8 bases are a match to TRBD2. V was pared by 7 bases and J by 4 bases, with 13 bases of the junction left unmatched. CDR3 length: 16 residues. CDR3 loop: CASTLFSGVRADTQYF. The DNA of the CDR3 is TGTGCCAGCACCCTCTTTAGCGGGGTACGAGCAGATACGCAGTATTTT.

There are a few counts of this clonotype. This rearrangement joins TRBV6-8 to TRBJ2-6; possible D gene TRBD2, 6 bases. CDR1 is MNHGY and CDR2 is SAAAGT in the germline V gene. Between the trimmed V and J ends, which lost 8 bases and 4 bases, there was a span of 15 bases. The CDR3 loop spans 15 amino acids. CDR3 region: CASESPGRGANVLTF. As DNA, the CDR3 is TGTGCCAGCGAGTCTCCCGGGAGAGGGGCCAACGTCCTGACTTTC.

About this clonotype: The junction departs from germline at one end; a sequencing error may be responsible. Here the CDR3 DNA reads TGCAGTGCTAGGTCCCGCGGGACAGGGAGTGGGGATGAAGTTTTCTTT. Protein: CSARSRGTGSGDEVFF. The chain carries TRBV20-1 and TRBJ1-1, with TRBD1 matching 9 bases. Germline CDR1 is DFQATT and CDR2 is SNEGSKA (reference sequence). The CDR3 has 16 residues.

V is TRBV15 and J is TRBJ2-1; a weak D match, TRBD2 (5 bases). V was trimmed by 3 bases and J by 9 bases, leaving 21 bases between them. The CDR3 spans 16 residues. CDR1 and CDR2 (germline): LNHNV, YYDKDF (reference sequence). DNA of the CDR3: TGTGCCACCAGCAGCGTTGACCGCGGGTTGATGGCTGAGCAGTTCTTC. This codes for CATSSVDRGLMAEQFF.